The TCR beta chain under discussion was sequenced for a study of blood T cell repertoires in COVID-19. On the study more broadly: Acute and convalescent COVID-19 specimens originated in the United States, Italy and Spain. T cells, B-cell-depleted T cells, or PBMCs provided the cDNA or gDNA that served as material.

Germline assignment: CDR1 LNHDA and CDR2 SQIVND (reference sequence). V shed 7 bases and J 3 bases; nucleotides not matched to a gene: 6. This CDR3 is built from 16 residues. Original analysis: Using reference gene primer amplification, nucleated cell counts were estimated. TCRdb's copy holds only in-frame clones and misses some; the assay was immunoSEQ multiplex PCR. D and trimming come from the DNA, and the V and J calls and clone size come from that table. The data contain roughly 140,000 clones, approximately 80% of them singletons. The rearrangement joins TRBV19 to TRBJ2-1, with TRBD2 identical over 13 bases. The specimen sequenced was peripheral blood. This sequence was found in a woman older than 75 with acute or convalescent COVID-19. The CDR3 here is CASNTGTSGIYNEQFF. CDR3 bases: TGTGCCAGTAATACCGGGACTAGCGGGATCTACAATGAGCAGTTCTTC. Looking up the rest from reference TRBV19 and TRBJ2-1 gives the full variable domain: DGGITQSPKYLFRKEGQNVTLSCEQNLNHDAMYWYRQDPGQGLRLIYYSQIVNDFQKGDIAEGYSVSREKKESFPLTVTSAQKNPTAFYLCASNTGTSGIYNEQFFGPGTRLTVL.